The next 21 T cell receptor beta chains were all read from a single sample in a study of response to subunit inactivated influenza vaccine. TCRdb independently ran MiXCR on the RT-PCR reads; one entry per CDR3 protein. The sample has almost 600,000 distinct CDR3 sequences; 12% to 15% are singletons. The source material was PBMCs from blood, sampled 11 to 12 days after vaccination. These receptors all stem from a man aged 45 to 65 who received an inactivated influenza vaccine.

The chain links TRBV18 to TRBJ1-2, with a tentative D call TRBD1 (5 bases). The germline gives CDR1 KGHSH, CDR2 LQKENI. Trimming removed 6 bases at V and 4 bases at J, with 12 bases between. The CDR3 spans 13 residues. CDR3 sequence reads: CASSPDITYGYTF. The CDR3 nucleotides are TGTGCCAGCTCCCCGGACATCACCTATGGCTACACCTTC.

This clonotype was counted a few times. This chain joins TRBV20-1 and TRBJ2-7; 8 bases are shared with TRBD1. Looked up from germline, CDR1 is DFQATT and CDR2 is SNEGSKA (reference sequence). Trimming removed 0 bases from V and 3 bases from J; junction bases left unmatched: 13. This CDR3 contains 17 residues. The CDR3 sequence is CSARDAPAGGLYYEQYF. CDR3 sequence (DNA): TGCAGTGCTAGAGACGCGCCCGCAGGGGGCCTGTACTACGAGCAGTACTTC.

The chain couples TRBV12-3 or TRBV12-4 to TRBJ2-1; TRBD1 is a possible D gene (5 bases). V was trimmed by 6 bases and J by 4 bases, leaving 10 bases between them. There are 13 residues in the CDR3. CDR3 residues: CASRPDMYNEQFF. DNA for the CDR3: TGTGCCAGCAGACCGGACATGTACAATGAGCAGTTCTTC.

This clonotype has at least ten counts. This chain links TRBV7-2 with TRBJ1-5; no firm D call. Germline lookup yields CDR1 SGHTA and CDR2 FQGNSA. The CDR3 loop spans 13 amino acids. The V end was cut by 3 bases, the J end by 0 bases, with 3 bases between. The DNA of the CDR3 is TGTGCCAGCAGCTTTGATAGCAATCAGCCCCAGCATTTT. Amino acids: CASSFDSNQPQHF. Based on the CDR3 plus reference TRBV7-2 and TRBJ1-5, the full variable domain is GAGVSQSPSNKVTEKGKDVELRCDPISGHTALYWYRQSLGQGLEFLIYFQGNSAPDKSGLPSDRFSAERTGGSVSTLTIQRTQQEDSAVYLCASSFDSNQPQHFGDGTRLSIL.

Many counts were recorded for this clonotype. The chain uses TRBV5-8 and TRBJ1-5; TRBD1 agrees at 7 bases. The V segment lost 2 bases and the J segment 4 bases; nucleotides outside the gene matches: 6. CDR3 length: 15 residues. Per germline, CDR1 SGHTS and CDR2 YDEGEE. DNA for the CDR3: TGTGCCAGCAGCTTCACAGGGGCGAGGAATCAGCCCCAGCATTTT. This gives the protein CASSFTGARNQPQHF.

The J gene is TRBJ1-1, the V gene TRBV5-1; 11 bases fit TRBD1. The CDR3 is 15 residues long. Trimming took 4 bases from V and 3 from J; bases not matched to a gene: 5. Looked up from germline, CDR1 is SGHRS and CDR2 is YFSETQ. The CDR3 coding sequence is TGCGCCAGCAGCCCGTGGACAGGGGGCTACACTGAAGCTTTCTTT. Residues: CASSPWTGGYTEAFF.

The gene calls are TRBV5-1 and TRBJ2-3; 10 positions agree with TRBD1. Per germline, CDR1 SGHRS and CDR2 YFSETQ. With V trimmed by 3 bases and J by 3 bases, 4 bases remained unmatched. The CDR3 covers 15 residues. The CDR3 loop is CASSWGTGDTDTQYF. The CDR3, as DNA: TGCGCCAGCAGCTGGGGGACAGGGGATACAGATACGCAGTATTTT. Looking up the rest from reference TRBV5-1 and TRBJ2-3 gives the full variable domain: KAGVTQTPRYLIKTRGQQVTLSCSPISGHRSVSWYQQTPGQGLQFLFEYFSETQRNKGNFPGRFSGRQFSNSRSEMNVSTLELGDSALYLCASSWGTGDTDTQYFGPGTRLTVL.

This clonotype turned up a few times. This chain uses TRBV5-4 with TRBJ2-1, with 10 nucleotides matching TRBD2. V gave up 9 bases and J gave up 8 bases; unmatched junction bases: 11. The CDR3 consists of 14 residues. The V gene's germline CDR1 is SGHNT and CDR2 YYREEE (reference sequence). CDR3 residues: CATLAGTSVDEQFF. The CDR3 DNA is TGTGCCACCCTCGCTGGGACTAGCGTCGATGAGCAGTTCTTC.

This clonotype has only a few counts. The chain recombines TRBV9 with TRBJ1-6; 8 bases are shared with TRBD1. The CDR3 covers 16 residues. After removal of 0 bases from V and 7 bases from J, the junction contained 6 bases not matched to a gene. Germline V gives CDR1 SGDLS, CDR2 YYNGEE. CDR3 sequence: CASSVDPGGLNSPLHF. CDR3 bases: TGTGCCAGCAGCGTAGACCCAGGGGGCTTGAATTCACCCCTCCACTTT. Drawing the rest from reference TRBV9 and TRBJ1-6, the complete variable domain is DSGVTQTPKHLITATGQRVTLRCSPRSGDLSVYWYQQSLDQGLQFLIQYYNGEERAKGNILERFSAQQFPDLHSELNLSSLELGDSALYFCASSVDPGGLNSPLHFGNGTRLTVT.

This chain connects TRBV7-8 to TRBJ2-6; no definite D call. Trimming left V 5 bases short and J 4 bases short, with 15 bases between. The CDR3 is 16 amino acids. Germline V gene sequence: CDR1 SGHVS, CDR2 FQNEAQ. The CDR3 region is CASSPQPGSGANVLTF. CDR3 nucleotide sequence: TGTGCCAGCAGCCCTCAACCAGGCTCGGGGGCCAACGTCCTGACTTTC.

This clonotype was observed a few times. This chain connects TRBV6-1 to TRBJ2-7; D might be TRBD2 (7 bases). CDR1 and CDR2 (germline): MNHNS, SASEGT. Between the trimmed V and J ends, which lost 6 bases and 2 bases, there was a span of 17 bases. The CDR3 sequence is 15 residues long. CDR3 region: CASRRLGGGPYEQYF. In DNA form, the CDR3 reads TGTGCCAGCAGGAGACTTGGGGGGGGGCCCTACGAGCAGTACTTC.

This clonotype was counted a few times. The V gene is TRBV24-1, the J gene TRBJ2-1; the D gene is possibly TRBD1 (6 bases). The CDR3 sequence is 16 residues long. Trimming cost V 4 bases and J 4 bases, with 16 bases left between them. In germline, CDR1 is KGHDR, CDR2 SFDVKD. CDR3 loop: CATSDPRLGGYNEQFF. CDR3 coding DNA: TGTGCCACCAGTGACCCCCGATTAGGGGGATACAATGAGCAGTTCTTC.

This clonotype was detected only a few times. The chain has TRBV18 and TRBJ1-4, with a possible D match to TRBD1 (5 bases). The V gene lost 3 bases and the J gene lost 4 bases, with 9 bases spanning the gap. CDR1 and CDR2 from the germline V gene are KGHSH and LQKENI. The CDR3 contains 14 residues. The CDR3 DNA follows: TGTGCCAGCTCACCGGGGGGAGTTAATGAAAAACTGTTTTTT. Protein: CASSPGGVNEKLFF.

The chain joins TRBV7-9 to TRBJ2-7, with D possibly being TRBD2 (5 bases). In germline, CDR1 is SEHNR, CDR2 FQNEAQ (reference sequence). Trimming took 2 bases from V and 6 from J, leaving 14 bases between them. The CDR3 runs 14 residues. The DNA of the CDR3 is TGTGCCAGCAGCTTAATGTCACGGGGTGTCGAGCAGTACTTC. Amino acid sequence: CASSLMSRGVEQYF.

This clonotype was found a few times. V gene TRBV28 combines with J gene TRBJ2-1, with D possibly being TRBD1 or TRBD2 (6 bases each). The CDR3 loop spans 17 amino acids. The V and J ends lost 3 bases and 0 bases respectively, with 15 bases between them. Germline lookup yields CDR1 MDHEN and CDR2 SYDVKM. The CDR3 sequence is CASSFMGGRGSYNEQFF. The CDR3 DNA reads TGTGCCAGCAGTTTTATGGGAGGCAGGGGCTCCTACAATGAGCAGTTCTTC.

The chain joins TRBV12-3 or TRBV12-4 to TRBJ2-1; D is possibly TRBD1 or TRBD2 (6 bases each). Trimming took off 5 bases at V and 3 bases at J, with 14 bases between the two ends. The CDR3 is 15 residues long. The CDR3 DNA reads as TGTGCCAGCAGTAGGGGGACGGGACTCTACAATGAGCAGTTCTTC. It codes for CASSRGTGLYNEQFF.

The rearrangement joins TRBV20-1 to TRBJ2-2; 11 bases map to TRBD2. The CDR3 extends over 16 amino acids. In germline, CDR1 is DFQATT, CDR2 SNEGSKA (reference sequence). V lost 0 bases and J lost 4; bases outside the gene matches: 4. The CDR3 bases are TGCAGTGCTAGAGATAGCGGGAGGGCCGGCACCGGGGAGCTGTTTTTT. It is translated as CSARDSGRAGTGELFF.

V usage is TRBV20-1 and J usage is TRBJ2-7; D is undetermined. The germline CDR1 and CDR2 sequences are DFQATT and SNEGSKA (reference sequence). Trimming shortened V by 5 bases and J by 5 bases, and 7 bases separated the two germline ends. The CDR3 length is 10 residues. The CDR3 nucleotides read TGCAGTGCTGGTGGACACGAGCAGTACTTC. It codes for CSAGGHEQYF.

The V call is TRBV20-1, the J call TRBJ1-1; D remains ambiguous. This CDR3 comprises 15 residues. CDR1 and CDR2 from the germline V gene are DFQATT and SNEGSKA (reference sequence). Trimming took off 1 base at V and 3 bases at J, with 15 bases between the two ends. In DNA, the CDR3 is TGCAGTGCTAGAGGACTATTGTCACAGTACACTGAAGCTTTCTTT. As protein: CSARGLLSQYTEAFF.

The V call is TRBV7-9, the J call TRBJ2-7; D possibly uses TRBD1 or TRBD2 (5 bases each). The CDR3 sequence is 17 residues long. V lost 5 bases to trimming and J lost 0 bases, with 20 bases between them. Germline lookup yields CDR1 SEHNR and CDR2 FQNEAQ (reference sequence). CDR3 amino acids: CASSPPGTPGSSYEQYF. CDR3 coding DNA: TGTGCCAGCAGCCCCCCGGGGACCCCAGGGAGCTCCTACGAGCAGTACTTC.

This clonotype came up a few times. V and J are TRBV7-2 and TRBJ2-7; 9 positions agree with TRBD1. Trimming removed 2 bases from V and 2 bases from J; junction bases left unmatched: 4. CDR1 SGHTA and CDR2 FQGNSA come from the germline V gene. The CDR3 covers 15 residues. CDR3 in amino acids: CASSLMRQGAYEQYF. As DNA, the CDR3 is TGTGCCAGCAGCTTAATGAGACAGGGGGCCTACGAGCAGTACTTC.